Each of the 4 T cell receptor beta chains below was sequenced from the same sample in a study of shared clonotypes between healthy human individuals. Sequencing used immunoSEQ multiplex PCR; TCRdb keeps in-frame clones, though not all of them. The sample consists of just over 2,000,000 clones, around 95% of them appearing once. Sequencing input: naive CD4+ T cells sorted from blood. Noted subset: CD45RA+ positively selected. All receptors derive from a man aged 18 to 30 in good health.

The rearrangement joins TRBV6-5 to TRBJ1-2; a weak D match, TRBD1 (5 bases). V gave up 4 bases and J gave up 8 bases, with 17 bases separating them. CDR1 is MNHEY, CDR2 SVGAGI, per germline. The CDR3 covers 14 residues. DNA for the CDR3: TGTGCCAGCAGTTGGAGCGGGGGACCGGGCGGCTACACCTTC. It yields the protein CASSWSGGPGGYTF.

The chain carries TRBV6-1 and TRBJ1-1; 7 bases are a match to TRBD1. Trimming at V came to 7 bases and at J to 4 bases, leaving 6 bases not matched to a gene. The CDR3 is 13 amino acids. Germline values: CDR1 MNHNS, CDR2 SASEGT. CDR3 in DNA: TGTGCCAGCAACTACAGGGGCACCACTGAAGCTTTCTTT. This translates into CASNYRGTTEAFF.

This rearrangement joins TRBV7-9 to TRBJ2-5; the match to TRBD1 covers 10 bases. The CDR3 has 16 amino acids. In germline, CDR1 is SEHNR, CDR2 FQNEAQ (reference sequence). Trimming at V came to 1 base and at J to 5 bases, leaving 7 bases not matched to a gene. The CDR3 bases are TGTGCCAGCAGCTTAGGCTCGACAGGGGGCCCCGAGACCCAGTACTTC. Its protein product is CASSLGSTGGPETQYF.

This clone was recorded only once. The rearrangement joins TRBV30 to TRBJ1-2; 8 bases align to TRBD1. Germline values: CDR1 GTSNPN, CDR2 SVGIG (reference sequence). V shed 0 bases and J 10 bases; nucleotides not matched to a gene: 7. This CDR3 contains 13 residues. The CDR3 region is CAWSVRQGSVYTF. In DNA, the CDR3 is TGTGCCTGGAGTGTACGACAGGGGTCGGTCTACACCTTC.